This T cell receptor (beta chain) is from a study of blood T cells in healthy people across ages. The study, taken as a whole, reports: Naive CD4+ cell counts and diversity both ran higher in long-lived than in aged donors.

Together with a sample-barcoded 5' primer, a J-beta primer mix was included in a second PCR lasting about 7 to 12 cycles. Each CDR3 protein gets one entry after TCRdb re-called the 5' RACE reads with MiXCR. The sample holds over 600,000 distinct CDR3 sequences, just over 55% seen once. As regards this clonotype: Antigen: not known.

The TCR was taken from a man aged 35-49 years in good health. Sequenced material: blood.

The CDR3 reads CASSPQSDATNEKLFF. In DNA form, the CDR3 reads TGTGCCAGCAGTCCACAGAGTGACGCAACTAATGAAAAACTGTTTTTT. The chain recombines TRBV12-3 or TRBV12-4 with TRBJ1-4; no clear D gene. V lost 5 bases and J lost 0, with 13 bases in between. The CDR3 has 16 residues.